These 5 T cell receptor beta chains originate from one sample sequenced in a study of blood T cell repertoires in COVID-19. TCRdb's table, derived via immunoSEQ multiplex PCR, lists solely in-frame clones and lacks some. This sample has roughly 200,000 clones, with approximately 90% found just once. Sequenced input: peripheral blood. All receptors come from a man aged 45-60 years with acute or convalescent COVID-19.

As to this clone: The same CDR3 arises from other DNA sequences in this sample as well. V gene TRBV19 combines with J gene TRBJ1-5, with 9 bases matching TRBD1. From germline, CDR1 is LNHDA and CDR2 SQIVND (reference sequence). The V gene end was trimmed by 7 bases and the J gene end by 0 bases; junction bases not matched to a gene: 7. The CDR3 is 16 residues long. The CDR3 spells CASTDRGGYSNQPQHF. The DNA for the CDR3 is TGTGCCAGTACGGACAGGGGTGGGTATAGCAATCAGCCCCAGCATTTT. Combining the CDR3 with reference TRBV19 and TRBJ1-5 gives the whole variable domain DGGITQSPKYLFRKEGQNVTLSCEQNLNHDAMYWYRQDPGQGLRLIYYSQIVNDFQKGDIAEGYSVSREKKESFPLTVTSAQKNPTAFYLCASTDRGGYSNQPQHFGDGTRLSIL.

The DNA for the CDR3 is TGTGCCAGCAGCTCGATGCAGGGACAGGGCTACAATGAGCAGTTCTTC. Translation: CASSSMQGQGYNEQFF. The chain carries TRBV7-2 and TRBJ2-1, with 9 bases aligning to TRBD1. V lost 4 bases and J lost 3; bases outside the gene matches: 7. Germline lookup yields CDR1 SGHTA and CDR2 FQGNSA. This CDR3 comprises 16 residues.

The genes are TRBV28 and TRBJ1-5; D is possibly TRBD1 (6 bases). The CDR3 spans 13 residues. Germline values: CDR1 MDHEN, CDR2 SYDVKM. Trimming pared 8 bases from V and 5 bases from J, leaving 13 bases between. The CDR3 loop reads CASRWTVDQPQHF. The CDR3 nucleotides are TGTGCCAGCCGTTGGACAGTGGATCAGCCCCAGCATTTT.

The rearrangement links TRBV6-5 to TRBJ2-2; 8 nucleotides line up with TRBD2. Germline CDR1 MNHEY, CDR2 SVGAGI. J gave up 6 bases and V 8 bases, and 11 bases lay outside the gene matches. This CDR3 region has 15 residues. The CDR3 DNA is TGTGCCAGCCAGCCGGGGGGGCGCTTTTCCGGGGAGCTGTTTTTT. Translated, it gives CASQPGGRFSGELFF.

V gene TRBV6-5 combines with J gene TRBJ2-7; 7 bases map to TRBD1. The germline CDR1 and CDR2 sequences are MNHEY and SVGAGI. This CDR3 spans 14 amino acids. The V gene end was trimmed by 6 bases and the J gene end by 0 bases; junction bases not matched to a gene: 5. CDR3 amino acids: CASRDRPSSYEQYV. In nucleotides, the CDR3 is TGTGCCAGCAGGGACAGGCCCTCCTCCTACGAGCAGTACGTC.